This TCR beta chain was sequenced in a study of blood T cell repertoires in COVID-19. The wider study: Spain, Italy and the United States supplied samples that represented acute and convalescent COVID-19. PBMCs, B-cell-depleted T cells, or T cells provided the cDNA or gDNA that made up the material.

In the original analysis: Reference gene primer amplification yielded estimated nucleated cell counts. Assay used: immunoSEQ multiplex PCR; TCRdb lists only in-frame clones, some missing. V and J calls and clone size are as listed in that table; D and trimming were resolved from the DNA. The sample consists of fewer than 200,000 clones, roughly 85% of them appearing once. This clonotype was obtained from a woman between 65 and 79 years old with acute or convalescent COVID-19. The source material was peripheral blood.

Here the CDR3 reads CASSETGGHQPQHF. The CDR3 DNA sequence: TGTGCCAGTAGTGAGACAGGGGGCCATCAGCCCCAGCATTTT. This chain links TRBV19 with TRBJ1-5; TRBD1 matches 10 bases. The CDR3 covers 14 residues. Germline V gene data show CDR1 as LNHDA and CDR2 as SQIVND (reference sequence). V was clipped by 5 bases and J by 5 bases; unmatched bases: 3.